This passage covers 32 T cell receptor beta chains from one sample sequenced in a study of metastatic and nonmetastatic thyroid tumors. Each patient came to thyroid surgery without any prior treatment (of any kind). TCRdb re-clonotyped the PCR reads via MiXCR. The sample records 4,500 to 5,500 clones, 22% being singletons. Sequencing input: tumor tissue. These receptors were taken from a male donor with papillary thyroid cancer or a benign thyroid nodule (not recorded which). Some clones in this sample may be carry-over from other donors' samples.

This chain links TRBV28 with TRBJ1-6, with TRBD1 matching 9 bases. The V gene end was trimmed by 2 bases and the J gene end by 2 bases; junction bases not matched to a gene: 4. In germline, CDR1 is MDHEN, CDR2 SYDVKM. The CDR3 runs to 17 residues. CDR3 residues: CASSLGGTGPYNSPLHF. CDR3 bases: TGTGCCAGCAGTTTAGGGGGGACAGGGCCCTATAATTCACCCCTCCACTTT.

By share of the sample, this clone is medium-sized. The V gene is TRBV20-1, the J gene TRBJ2-5, with D perhaps TRBD1 (6 bases). The V and J ends lost 4 bases and 5 bases respectively, with 14 bases between them. The CDR3 is 13 residues long. In germline, CDR1 is DFQATT, CDR2 SNEGSKA (reference sequence). CDR3 loop: CSAIPGRGETQYF. The DNA of the CDR3 is TGCAGTGCTATACCGGGCAGGGGCGAGACCCAGTACTTC.

This clone rates as medium-sized. V gene TRBV28 combines with J gene TRBJ1-4; a possible D gene is TRBD1 (5 bases). Between the trimmed V and J ends, which lost 5 bases and 10 bases, there was a span of 11 bases. The CDR3 is 12 amino acids. Looked up from germline, CDR1 is MDHEN and CDR2 is SYDVKM. DNA for the CDR3: TGTGCCAGCAGTCCGCCGAGGGGAAAACTGTTTTTT. Protein: CASSPPRGKLFF.

In this sample, this clone turned up many times. The chain couples TRBV7-8 to TRBJ1-2; unclear D gene. The CDR3 spans 13 residues. In germline, CDR1 is SGHVS, CDR2 FQNEAQ. Trimming removed 6 bases from V and 6 bases from J, with 14 bases in between. The CDR3 region is CASSNRRANGYTF. For the CDR3, the DNA is TGTGCCAGCAGTAACCGACGAGCGAATGGCTACACCTTC.

This clone appeared many times. The chain uses TRBV5-1 and TRBJ2-3, with unresolved D. Trimming stripped 0 bases from V and 8 bases from J, with 10 bases between. Germline assignment: CDR1 SGHRS and CDR2 YFSETQ. The CDR3 is 13 residues long. The CDR3 sequence: CASSLAVAPTQYF. CDR3 coding DNA: TGCGCCAGCAGCTTGGCGGTAGCCCCTACGCAGTATTTT. Combining the CDR3 with reference TRBV5-1 and TRBJ2-3 gives the whole variable domain KAGVTQTPRYLIKTRGQQVTLSCSPISGHRSVSWYQQTPGQGLQFLFEYFSETQRNKGNFPGRFSGRQFSNSRSEMNVSTLELGDSALYLCASSLAVAPTQYFGPGTRLTVL.

This clone is labeled large (0.1 to 1%). CDR3 amino acids: CASSQGQGEDGYTF. The CDR3 DNA reads as TGTGCCAGCAGTCAGGGACAGGGTGAAGATGGCTACACCTTC. The chain uses TRBV6-1 and TRBJ1-2, with TRBD1 identical over 9 bases. Trimming cost V 5 bases and J 6 bases; bases outside gene matches: 7. CDR1 is MNHNS and CDR2 is SASEGT in the germline V gene. The CDR3 runs to 14 residues.

The rearrangement joins TRBV10-2 to TRBJ1-1; D is unclear. The CDR3 is 15 residues long. Germline CDR1 WSHSY, CDR2 SAAADI. V lost 3 bases to trimming and J lost 6 bases, with 17 bases between them. The DNA for the CDR3 is TGCGCCAGCAGTGAATATAGGCTTCGCCGGGCTGAAGCTTTCTTT. Protein product: CASSEYRLRRAEAFF.

This clone is classed as medium-sized. V usage is TRBV29-1 and J usage is TRBJ2-1; no definite D call. This CDR3 spans 12 amino acids. CDR1 and CDR2 from the germline V gene are SQVTM and ANQGSEA. Trimming removed 7 bases at V and 8 bases at J, with 15 bases between. In DNA form, the CDR3 reads TGCAGCGGAAGTCCTAGGGCTGATGAGCAGTTCTTC. Amino acids: CSGSPRADEQFF.

This clone was counted only a few times. V is TRBV28 and J is TRBJ1-1; a possible D gene is TRBD1 (5 bases). V dropped 11 bases and J dropped 4 bases, with 11 bases sitting between them. The CDR3 loop spans 11 amino acids. The germline gives CDR1 MDHEN, CDR2 SYDVKM. This chain's CDR3 is CACQRGTEAFF. The CDR3 DNA reads TGTGCCTGCCAAAGGGGCACTGAAGCTTTCTTT.

This clone occurred a few times. The chain joins TRBV10-2 to TRBJ2-2; TRBD2 matches 11 bases. The CDR3 covers 14 residues. Germline V gene lookup returns CDR1 WSHSY and CDR2 SAAADI. Trimming at V came to 6 bases and at J to 6 bases, leaving 3 bases not matched to a gene. The CDR3 spells CASRNSGGAGELFF. CDR3 nucleotides: TGCGCCAGCAGAAATAGCGGGGGGGCCGGGGAGCTGTTTTTT.

About this clone itself: A single base separates this from a much larger clone, so it may be a read error. The chain has TRBV18 and TRBJ2-7; 7 bases are a match to TRBD1. Unmatched junction bases numbered 9, after V lost 4 bases and J lost 6 bases. The germline gives CDR1 KGHSH, CDR2 LQKENI. CDR3 length: 14 amino acids. CDR3 loop: CASSRGQWNGEQYF. The CDR3 nucleotides are TGTGCCAGCTCACGGGGACAGTGGAATGGCGAGCAGTACTTC.

The chain joins TRBV3-1 to TRBJ2-2, with TRBD2 matching 9 bases. J lost 6 bases, V lost 1 base, and 6 bases had no gene match. CDR3 length: 16 amino acids. In germline, CDR1 is LGHDT, CDR2 YNNKEL (reference sequence). As DNA, the CDR3 is TGTGCCAGCAGCCAAGTCCCTAGCGGGATAGCCGGGGAGCTGTTTTTT. Amino acids: CASSQVPSGIAGELFF.

In this sample, this clone turned up once. The chain is built from TRBV20-1 and TRBJ2-7; D is perhaps TRBD1 or TRBD2 (5 bases each). Germline loops: CDR1 DFQATT, CDR2 SNEGSKA (reference sequence). Trimming pared 1 base from V and 4 bases from J, leaving 20 bases between. This CDR3 region has 16 residues. CDR3 residues: CSARGVPGPSLYEQYF. The CDR3 DNA reads TGCAGTGCTAGAGGGGTTCCGGGACCATCCCTATACGAGCAGTACTTC.

On this clone itself: The same CDR3 is also encoded by other DNA sequences in this sample. V usage is TRBV5-4 and J usage is TRBJ2-7; D gene uncertain. The CDR3 is 13 residues long. CDR1 is SGHNT, CDR2 YYREEE, per germline (reference sequence). Deletions cut 2 bases from V and 7 bases from J, with 13 bases between. In DNA form, the CDR3 reads TGTGCCAGCAGCTTTAAGGGAAAGTCAGAGCAGTACTTC. This gives the protein CASSFKGKSEQYF.

This clone was counted between two and nine times. This chain uses TRBV28 with TRBJ1-5, with unresolved D. V gave up 7 bases and J gave up 2 bases, with 15 bases separating them. The V gene's germline CDR1 is MDHEN and CDR2 SYDVKM. CDR3 length: 15 amino acids. The CDR3 loop reads CASTTERSRNQPQHF. The CDR3 coding sequence is TGTGCCAGCACCACGGAGAGGAGCCGCAATCAGCCCCAGCATTTT.

This clone is judged medium-sized. The chain carries TRBV28 and TRBJ2-7; a weak D match, TRBD2 (6 bases). Germline CDR1 reads MDHEN; CDR2 reads SYDVKM. The CDR3 covers 11 residues. V was shortened by 8 bases and J by 9 bases, with 14 bases between the two germline ends. CDR3: CASWGGQGQYF. The CDR3, as DNA: TGTGCCAGCTGGGGAGGCCAAGGGCAGTACTTC.

This clone was detected once. The V and J genes are TRBV5-1 and TRBJ2-3; 8 bases match TRBD2. This CDR3 comprises 16 residues. V lost 1 base, J lost 1 base, and 5 bases stayed unmatched. CDR1 and CDR2 (germline): SGHRS, YFSETQ. The CDR3 reads CASSLSGLGGTDTQYF. CDR3 sequence (DNA): TGCGCCAGCAGCTTGTCGGGACTAGGGGGCACAGATACGCAGTATTTT. The full variable domain, in which reference TRBV5-1 and TRBJ2-3 provide the parts outside the CDR3, is KAGVTQTPRYLIKTRGQQVTLSCSPISGHRSVSWYQQTPGQGLQFLFEYFSETQRNKGNFPGRFSGRQFSNSRSEMNVSTLELGDSALYLCASSLSGLGGTDTQYFGPGTRLTVL.

This clone has only a few counts. Being one base from a much bigger clone, this may be a read error. Other DNA sequences from this sample encode an identical CDR3 as well. V gene TRBV15 combines with J gene TRBJ2-5, with D perhaps TRBD1 or TRBD2 (6 bases each). Trimming took off 0 bases at V and 11 bases at J, with 22 bases between the two ends. The germline CDR1 and CDR2 sequences are LNHNV and YYDKDF (reference sequence). The CDR3 extends over 16 amino acids. The CDR3, as DNA: TGTGCCACCAGCAGAGATCGATCTGTGAGAGGGGGGACACAGTACTTC. Its translation is CATSRDRSVRGGTQYF.

With regard to this clone: A read error is possible here, since a much larger clone lies one base away. The final CDR3 position lacks the conserved phenylalanine or tryptophan, pointing to a likely read error. The V and J genes are TRBV19 and TRBJ2-7; perhaps TRBD2 as D (5 bases). Germline CDR1 reads LNHDA; CDR2 reads SQIVND (reference sequence). V was cut by 0 bases and J by 2 bases, with 8 bases left in between. There are 14 residues in the CDR3. The CDR3 DNA reads as TGTGCCAGTAGTATAGATAGCGCAACCTACGAGCAGTACCTC. Translating gives CASSIDSATYEQYL.

Ten or more counts support this clone. The rearrangement links TRBV7-2 to TRBJ2-7; D uncertain. Germline values: CDR1 SGHTA, CDR2 FQGNSA. V was clipped by 5 bases and J by 5 bases, with 19 bases between them. CDR3 length: 15 residues. CDR3 sequence: CASSPASSAVHEQYF. CDR3 nucleotides: TGTGCCAGCAGCCCCGCGTCCTCGGCCGTCCACGAGCAGTACTTC.

The CDR3 DNA reads as TGTGCCAGCAGTGAAAGGCAGGTCTATGGCTACACCTTC. Translated, it gives CASSERQVYGYTF. This chain uses TRBV6-1 with TRBJ1-2; no clear D. Germline CDR1 MNHNS, CDR2 SASEGT. This CDR3 region has 13 residues. V dropped 2 bases and J dropped 4 bases, with 8 bases sitting between them.

This clone ranks as large (0.1 to 1%). The V and J genes are TRBV5-1 and TRBJ1-4; D gene ambiguous. Germline values: CDR1 SGHRS, CDR2 YFSETQ. The CDR3 runs 16 residues. V was shortened by 1 base and J by 0 bases, with 10 bases between the two germline ends. CDR3 DNA: TGCGCCAGCAGCTTGAGTGGAGGTGCAACTAATGAAAAACTGTTTTTT. Amino acids: CASSLSGGATNEKLFF.

The rearrangement uses TRBV7-2 and TRBJ1-5; weak D call: TRBD1 (5 bases). Germline-derived CDR1 and CDR2 are SGHTA and FQGNSA. V lost 0 bases to trimming and J lost 2 bases, with 11 bases between them. The length of the CDR3 is 16 residues. The CDR3 DNA sequence: TGTGCCAGCAGCTTAGCCGCAGGGTCTGGCAATCAGCCCCAGCATTTT. Translating it yields CASSLAAGSGNQPQHF.

The chain uses TRBV15 and TRBJ2-1; TRBD2 matches 7 bases. Germline lookup yields CDR1 LNHNV and CDR2 YYDKDF (reference sequence). The CDR3 has 13 residues. The J segment lost 8 bases and the V segment lost 1 base, leaving 2 bases of the junction unmatched. CDR3: CATSRGLADEQFF. The DNA for the CDR3 is TGTGCCACCAGCAGAGGTCTAGCGGATGAGCAGTTCTTC.

This clone has more than one count but fewer than ten. The chain employs TRBV6-1 and TRBJ2-7, with TRBD2 identical over 7 bases. This CDR3 is 15 amino acids long. Germline V gives CDR1 MNHNS, CDR2 SASEGT. V shed 6 bases and J 4 bases; nucleotides not matched to a gene: 12. CDR3 sequence: CASRPSLADPYEQYF. The CDR3 DNA reads as TGTGCCAGCAGGCCCTCCCTAGCGGACCCTTACGAGCAGTACTTC.

The genes are TRBV6-1 and TRBJ1-5, with 8 bases fitting TRBD1. The CDR3 spans 15 residues. The junction had 5 bases not matched to a gene; V was cut back by 7 bases and J by 0 bases. Germline V gene lookup returns CDR1 MNHNS and CDR2 SASEGT. CDR3 coding DNA: TGTGCCAGCACCTTCGACAGGGGTAGCAATCAGCCCCAGCATTTT. It yields the protein CASTFDRGSNQPQHF.

CDR3 residues: CASSAGEGTNYGYTF. CDR3 nucleotides: TGCGCCAGCAGTGCAGGGGAGGGGACTAACTATGGCTACACCTTC. V usage is TRBV10-2 and J usage is TRBJ1-2, with D tentatively TRBD1 (6 bases). The CDR3 consists of 15 residues. Trimming took 4 bases from V and 0 from J, leaving 12 bases between them. The V gene's germline CDR1 is WSHSY and CDR2 SAAADI.

This clone was seen once. It may be a read error: a sequence one base away is much more abundant. The sample has other DNA sequences that encode this CDR3 too. This chain connects TRBV4-1 to TRBJ1-6; TRBD1 agrees at 10 bases. The germline CDR1 and CDR2 sequences are MGHRA and YSYEKL. V shed 1 base, J shed 9 bases, and the junction held 3 bases outside the gene matches. CDR3 length: 15 amino acids. The CDR3 region is CASSQGGQGVSPLHF. The CDR3 DNA is TGCGCCAGCAGCCAAGGTGGACAGGGGGTTTCACCCCTCCACTTT.

This clone has only one observation. The chain uses TRBV3-1 and TRBJ2-5, with TRBD2 identical over 9 bases. This CDR3 region has 17 residues. Germline-derived CDR1 and CDR2 are LGHDT and YNNKEL (reference sequence). V dropped 1 base and J dropped 12; count of bases not matched to a gene: 18. The CDR3 DNA follows: TGTGCCAGCAGCCAAGTTGAGGAGACTAGCGGCCGGGATGAGAAGTACTTC. Its translation is CASSQVEETSGRDEKYF.

The V call is TRBV9, the J call TRBJ2-1; 7 nucleotides match TRBD2. The CDR3 is 16 residues long. Losses at the gene ends were 4 bases for V and 7 bases for J; bases not matched to a gene: 14. The germline CDR1 and CDR2 sequences are SGDLS and YYNGEE. DNA of the CDR3: TGTGCCAGCAGCTCCCGGACTAGTTTAACCGCGAATGAGCAGTTCTTC. This encodes CASSSRTSLTANEQFF.

Only a few counts were recorded for this clone. The genes are TRBV10-1 and TRBJ1-2; weak D call: TRBD1 (5 bases). The CDR3 is 12 amino acids. Germline CDR1 and CDR2: WNHNN and SYGVQD (reference sequence). The CDR3 bases are TGCCTGGTTGGGGGAGCTAACTATGGCTACACCTTC. Residues: CLVGGANYGYTF.

This clone has a handful of counts. The chain employs TRBV6-2 or TRBV6-3 and TRBJ1-5; D is unresolved. The CDR3 spans 19 residues. Germline V gives CDR1 MNHEY, CDR2 SVGEGT. The germline V and J ends were trimmed by 2 bases and 6 bases, with 26 bases remaining between them. The CDR3 spells CASSYISGKGSGWLQPQHF. CDR3 in DNA: TGTGCCAGCAGTTACATTTCGGGGAAAGGGTCTGGGTGGCTTCAGCCCCAGCATTTT.